The present T cell receptor beta chain was sequenced within a study of CD8 T cells in ankylosing spondylitis. This CDR3 spans 14 amino acids. Germline V gene sequence: CDR1 SQVTM, CDR2 ANQGSEA. The ends lost 7 bases at V and 4 bases at J; junction bases unmatched: 10. Molecular-barcoded quantitative 5'-RACE produced these TCR beta libraries. TCRdb called the 5' RACE reads again in MiXCR, with one record for every CDR3 protein. The table has under 150,000 distinct CDR3 sequences, 9.3% seen once. Study-level findings and limits: Ankylosing spondylitis blood seemed to carry a telltale TCR beta motif made of under 10 highly homologous variants. As for the disease-linked clones, they showed a CD8+ phenotype and occurred at relatively low frequencies in peripheral blood.

This clonotype was observed at least ten times. Its target is unknown. The V gene is TRBV29-1, the J gene TRBJ2-5, with TRBD2 identical over 9 bases. This clonotype originated in a male donor with ankylosing spondylitis or in good health (not recorded which). Sequences were obtained from blood, either unsorted or a sorted T cell fraction (not recorded which). CDR3 DNA: TGCAGCGCATCAAGCGGGAGGTCGGGAGAGACCCAGTACTTC. Amino acids: CSASSGRSGETQYF.